The 27 T cell receptor beta chains below were found in one sample sequenced in a study of blood T cells in healthy people across ages. Using a J-beta primer mix together with a sample-barcoded 5' primer, a second PCR was run for roughly 6 to 12 cycles. TCRdb re-called the 5' RACE reads with MiXCR, one entry per CDR3 protein. The sample gives about 1.4 million distinct CDR3 sequences, around 59% of which show up once; over 5% is in the top ten. Material for sequencing was blood. All receptors derive from a man aged 18 to 30 in good health.

Comment on this clonotype: A much more abundant neighbour one base away suggests this may be a read error. The CDR3 coding sequence is TGTGCCAGCAGCTTAGATGAGACCCGGTACTTC. This sequence encodes CASSLDETRYF. The rearrangement joins TRBV7-9 to TRBJ2-4; D is unclear. This CDR3 region has 11 residues. Trimming left V 1 base short and J 15 bases short, with 10 bases between. Germline lookup yields CDR1 SEHNR and CDR2 FQNEAQ (reference sequence).

This chain uses TRBV20-1 with TRBJ1-5; possible D gene TRBD1, 6 bases. CDR3 length: 13 residues. CDR1 is DFQATT, CDR2 SNEGSKA, per germline (reference sequence). Trimming left V 6 bases short and J 5 bases short, with 14 bases between. The CDR3 nucleotides are TGCAGTGCCTCAGACGGGACATATCAGCCCCAGCATTTT. Amino acid sequence: CSASDGTYQPQHF.

This chain connects TRBV7-8 to TRBJ2-7; D not resolved. Trimming cost V 4 bases and J 7 bases, with 14 bases left between them. Germline values: CDR1 SGHVS, CDR2 FQNEAQ. The CDR3 runs 13 residues. CDR3 sequence reads: CASSYSDVDEQYF. The DNA for the CDR3 is TGTGCCAGCAGCTACAGCGATGTGGATGAGCAGTACTTC. Combining the CDR3 with reference TRBV7-8 and TRBJ2-7 gives the whole variable domain GAGVSQSPRYKVAKRGQDVALRCDPISGHVSLFWYQQALGQGPEFLTYFQNEAQLDKSGLPSDRFFAERPEGSVSTLKIQRTQQEDSAVYLCASSYSDVDEQYFGPGTRLTVT.

The chain carries TRBV6-5 and TRBJ2-6, with no clear D. V was trimmed by 4 bases and J by 0 bases, leaving 13 bases between them. Germline CDR1 MNHEY, CDR2 SVGAGI. The CDR3 extends over 17 amino acids. The CDR3 region has the DNA TGTGCCAGCAGTTTGGGCGGCCCCCTCTCTGGGGCCAACGTCCTGACTTTC. Its translation is CASSLGGPLSGANVLTF.

The V call is TRBV7-2, the J call TRBJ2-7; D might be TRBD1 (5 bases). The germline gives CDR1 SGHTA, CDR2 FQGNSA. V was shortened by 1 base and J by 3 bases, with 7 bases between the two germline ends. CDR3 length equals 13 residues. The CDR3 DNA reads TGTGCCAGCAGCTTAGTTACAGGCTACGAGCAGTACTTC. It yields the protein CASSLVTGYEQYF.

This clonotype was picked up a small number of times. V and J are TRBV3-1 and TRBJ2-5; 7 bases align to TRBD2. The V segment lost 4 bases and the J segment 1 base; nucleotides outside the gene matches: 15. In germline, CDR1 is LGHDT, CDR2 YNNKEL (reference sequence). The CDR3 length is 18 residues. DNA of the CDR3: TGTGCCAGCAGCCGCCCTGAGGGCGGGGGACTACTCCAAGAGACCCAGTACTTC. Encoded protein: CASSRPEGGGLLQETQYF.

The sample holds one count of this clonotype. This sequence joins TRBV6-1 and TRBJ2-1; D not certain. The V end was cut by 2 bases, the J end by 10 bases, with 12 bases between. CDR3 size: 13 residues. Germline V CDR1 and CDR2: MNHNS, SASEGT. The CDR3 reads CASSELVRREQFF. In DNA form, the CDR3 reads TGTGCCAGCAGTGAACTCGTTAGGCGGGAGCAGTTCTTC.

The chain employs TRBV4-1 and TRBJ2-7; 9 bases are shared with TRBD1. Germline V gene lookup returns CDR1 MGHRA and CDR2 YSYEKL. This CDR3 has 15 amino acids. After removal of 0 bases from V and 7 bases from J, the junction contained 7 bases not matched to a gene. The CDR3 here is CASSQDTGTGNEQYF. The CDR3, as DNA: TGCGCCAGCAGCCAAGACACCGGGACAGGGAATGAGCAGTACTTC.

Only one count was recorded for this clonotype. The CDR3 sequence: CAISEEVGDGYTF. The DNA of the CDR3 is TGTGCCATCAGTGAGGAGGTGGGGGATGGCTACACCTTC. The chain couples TRBV10-3 to TRBJ1-2; D is perhaps TRBD1 (5 bases). CDR3 length: 13 amino acids. Trimming took off 2 bases at V and 6 bases at J, with 10 bases between the two ends. Looked up from germline, CDR1 is ENHRY and CDR2 is SYGVKD.

This chain connects TRBV2 to TRBJ2-3; the D is unclear. CDR3 length: 12 residues. V lost 7 bases, J lost 2 bases, and 7 bases lay in between. Germline V CDR1 and CDR2: SNHLY, FYNNEI. CDR3 sequence reads: CASIPVTDTQYF. CDR3 bases: TGTGCCAGCATCCCAGTCACAGATACGCAGTATTTT.

A few counts support this clonotype. The chain links TRBV20-1 to TRBJ1-1; 7 nucleotides align to TRBD1. CDR1 DFQATT and CDR2 SNEGSKA come from the germline V gene (reference sequence). This CDR3 has 13 residues. CDR3 nucleotides: TGCAGCCTAGCATCGGGACAGCTCACTGAAGCTTTCTTT. Translation gives CSLASGQLTEAFF.

This clonotype has only a few counts. CDR3 in DNA: TGTGCCAGCAGCAACCTCCGGGACCCTGAGGGGAATGGCTACACCTTC. Amino acids: CASSNLRDPEGNGYTF. The chain couples TRBV5-6 to TRBJ1-2, with D tentatively TRBD1 (5 bases). CDR3 length equals 16 residues. Trimming removed 4 bases at V and 6 bases at J, with 22 bases between. Germline CDR1 reads SGHDT; CDR2 reads YYEEEE.

The V call is TRBV27, the J call TRBJ2-7; unclear D gene. Germline V gives CDR1 MNHEY, CDR2 SMNVEV (reference sequence). Trimming stripped 8 bases from V and 2 bases from J, with 13 bases between. CDR3 length: 13 amino acids. The CDR3 DNA reads TGTGCCAGCTGCCCCGGGCTTGCCTACGAGCAGTACTTC. Translation gives CASCPGLAYEQYF.

Ten or more counts support this clonotype. CDR3 in amino acids: CASSFGSYNEQFF. The CDR3 nucleotides are TGTGCCAGCAGTTTTGGCTCCTACAATGAGCAGTTCTTC. The chain links TRBV27 to TRBJ2-1; D uncertain. With 3 bases removed from V and 0 bases from J, the gap between germline ends came to 3 bases. The CDR3 has 13 amino acids. The V gene's germline CDR1 is MNHEY and CDR2 SMNVEV (reference sequence).

This rearrangement joins TRBV25-1 to TRBJ2-1; D is ambiguous. Trimming took 3 bases from V and 6 from J, leaving 12 bases between them. Germline V lookup: CDR1 MGHDK, CDR2 SYGVNS. This CDR3 is 14 amino acids long. CDR3: CASSDPPGLNEQFF. CDR3 in DNA: TGTGCCAGCAGTGACCCCCCTGGGCTCAATGAGCAGTTCTTC.

With respect to this clonotype: At one end the junction does not follow the germline gene, possibly because of a read error. This chain links TRBV3-1 with TRBJ2-3; D not certain. The CDR3 has 16 residues. CDR1 and CDR2 (germline): LGHDT, YNNKEL (reference sequence). This chain's CDR3 is CAGSQDPGLGADTQYF. The CDR3 DNA sequence: TGTGCCGGCAGCCAAGATCCCGGGTTAGGTGCGGATACGCAGTATTTT.

This chain links TRBV6-2 or TRBV6-3 with TRBJ2-1; 11 bases align to TRBD2. With 5 bases clipped from V and 2 bases from J, the junction kept 14 bases outside the gene matches. The CDR3 contains 19 residues. From germline, CDR1 is MNHEY and CDR2 SVGEGT. CDR3 DNA: TGTGCCAGCAGTAGTACCGGGACTAGCGGTAGGCTCGCCTACAATGAGCAGTTCTTC. It codes for CASSSTGTSGRLAYNEQFF.

This chain connects TRBV5-1 to TRBJ2-1, with D maybe TRBD2 (6 bases). This CDR3 comprises 14 residues. CDR1 and CDR2 (germline): SGHRS, YFSETQ. With 4 bases removed from V and 7 bases from J, the gap between germline ends came to 15 bases. The CDR3 loop is CASSGGLDPNEQFF. The CDR3 nucleotides are TGCGCCAGCAGCGGGGGACTGGACCCTAATGAGCAGTTCTTC.

This clonotype was counted a few times. The genes are TRBV29-1 and TRBJ2-5; D not resolved. Deletions cut 0 bases from V and 1 base from J, with 12 bases between. The CDR3 totals 15 residues. Germline V gene lookup returns CDR1 SQVTM and CDR2 ANQGSEA. CDR3: CSVEDPGRSQETQYF. CDR3 DNA: TGCAGCGTTGAAGATCCCGGACGGAGCCAAGAGACCCAGTACTTC.

This clonotype was picked up a small number of times. The V call is TRBV29-1, the J call TRBJ1-2; 7 nucleotides agree with TRBD1. After removal of 3 bases from V and 8 bases from J, the junction contained 6 bases not matched to a gene. The CDR3 runs to 12 residues. CDR1 is SQVTM and CDR2 is ANQGSEA in the germline V gene. The chain's CDR3 is CSVERQGPGYTF. CDR3 in DNA: TGCAGCGTTGAGAGACAGGGTCCAGGCTACACCTTC.

The chain links TRBV10-2 to TRBJ2-1; D might be TRBD1 (6 bases). Germline values: CDR1 WSHSY, CDR2 SAAADI. With 3 bases removed from V and 5 bases from J, the gap between germline ends came to 17 bases. This CDR3 contains 16 residues. The CDR3 loop is CASSEPGQIGDNEQFF. The CDR3 nucleotides read TGCGCCAGCAGTGAACCTGGACAGATAGGGGACAATGAGCAGTTCTTC.

Only a few counts were recorded for this clonotype. The chain is built from TRBV9 and TRBJ2-3, with 8 bases fitting TRBD2. This CDR3 comprises 16 residues. Germline assignment: CDR1 SGDLS and CDR2 YYNGEE. Trimming cost V 3 bases and J 2 bases; bases outside gene matches: 8. This CDR3 is CASSGSSGHDTDTQYF. CDR3 nucleotide sequence: TGTGCCAGCAGCGGTTCTAGCGGGCACGACACAGATACGCAGTATTTT.

The chain joins TRBV20-1 to TRBJ2-2; D remains unclear. Trimming stripped 0 bases from V and 3 bases from J, with 8 bases between. The germline V gene encodes CDR1 DFQATT and CDR2 SNEGSKA (reference sequence). The CDR3 spans 14 residues. CDR3 coding DNA: TGCAGTGCTAGAGAACCCGTAGACACCGGGGAGCTGTTTTTT. The encoded protein is CSAREPVDTGELFF.

As for this clonotype: One end of the junction does not line up with germline, which may come from a read error. The chain links TRBV20-1 to TRBJ2-1; 7 bases agree with TRBD2. The germline CDR1 and CDR2 sequences are DFQATT and SNEGSKA (reference sequence). The CDR3 consists of 16 residues. Here the CDR3 DNA reads TGCAGTGCTGGAGATTTCCGGGAGGTGGTTGGCAATGAGCAGTTCTTC. Amino acid sequence: CSAGDFREVVGNEQFF.

The J gene is TRBJ1-1, the V gene TRBV4-1; D ambiguous. This CDR3 is built from 14 residues. V dropped 3 bases and J dropped 3 bases, with 11 bases sitting between them. Per the germline V gene, CDR1 is MGHRA and CDR2 is YSYEKL. The CDR3 DNA follows: TGCGCCAGCAGCCACGCTGGGGTCCACACTGAAGCTTTCTTT. It is translated as CASSHAGVHTEAFF.

The chain links TRBV7-8 to TRBJ2-5; 8 bases are a match to TRBD1. Per germline, CDR1 SGHVS and CDR2 FQNEAQ. V shed 5 bases and J 3 bases; nucleotides not matched to a gene: 8. The CDR3 is 15 amino acids. In DNA form, the CDR3 reads TGTGCCAGCAGCCCCTTTACGACAGGGGAAGAGACCCAGTACTTC. Protein: CASSPFTTGEETQYF.

This clonotype occurred many times. The chain joins TRBV7-2 to TRBJ2-7; 7 bases align to TRBD1. V gave up 6 bases and J gave up 4 bases; unmatched junction bases: 9. Germline V gene lookup returns CDR1 SGHTA and CDR2 FQGNSA. The CDR3 has 14 residues. Here the CDR3 reads CASSVTRDRYEQYF. For the CDR3, the DNA is TGTGCCAGCAGTGTCACCCGGGACAGATACGAGCAGTACTTC. Supplemented by reference TRBV7-2 and TRBJ2-7, the full variable domain reads GAGVSQSPSNKVTEKGKDVELRCDPISGHTALYWYRQSLGQGLEFLIYFQGNSAPDKSGLPSDRFSAERTGGSVSTLTIQRTQQEDSAVYLCASSVTRDRYEQYFGPGTRLTVT.